One sample yielded the 11 T cell receptor beta chains listed below, sequenced in a study of blood T cells in healthy people across ages. It was with a sample-barcoded 5' primer and a J-beta primer mix that a second PCR of about 7 to 12 cycles was run. TCRdb re-derived calls from the 5' RACE reads in MiXCR, one entry per CDR3 protein. The sample lists approximately 850,000 distinct CDR3 sequences; 44% were seen once. Material for sequencing was blood. These receptors all stem from a man aged 55 to 69 in good health.

Points on this clonotype: A single base separates this from a much larger clone, so it may be a read error. The gene calls are TRBV27 and TRBJ2-1, with D possibly TRBD2 on 6 matching bases. The CDR3 totals 16 residues. The V gene lost 8 bases and the J gene lost 10 bases, with 27 bases spanning the gap. From germline, CDR1 is MNHEY and CDR2 SMNVEV (reference sequence). CDR3 sequence: CASAPGTDLSSYEQFF. The DNA of the CDR3 is TGTGCCAGCGCTCCGGGGACTGACTTGAGCTCCTACGAGCAGTTCTTC.

CDR3 sequence (DNA): TGTGCCAGCAGTTACAACAGGGGGACCGGGGAGCTGTTTTTT. This gives the protein CASSYNRGTGELFF. The gene calls are TRBV6-2 or TRBV6-3 and TRBJ2-2; 8 nucleotides match TRBD1. Germline trimming cut 2 bases from V and 5 bases from J; bases unmatched to any gene: 1. The CDR3 consists of 14 residues. Germline lookup yields CDR1 MNHEY and CDR2 SVGEGT.

This clonotype was seen repeatedly, ten times or more. The CDR3 here is CSAKPWTVGSSSEQYF. The CDR3 coding sequence is TGCAGTGCGAAGCCCTGGACAGTAGGGAGTTCTTCCGAGCAGTACTTC. The J gene is TRBJ2-7, the V gene TRBV20-1, with D possibly being TRBD1 (6 bases). Germline V gene data show CDR1 as DFQATT and CDR2 as SNEGSKA (reference sequence). The V gene lost 6 bases and the J gene lost 6 bases, with 27 bases spanning the gap. The CDR3 extends over 16 amino acids.

J is TRBJ1-5 and V is TRBV29-1; D may be TRBD1 (6 bases). Trimming pared 6 bases from V and 5 bases from J, leaving 17 bases between. The germline CDR1 and CDR2 sequences are SQVTM and ANQGSEA. The CDR3 covers 14 residues. CDR3 amino acids: CSVRGGVADQPQHF. CDR3 in DNA: TGCAGCGTAAGAGGGGGGGTAGCTGATCAGCCCCAGCATTTT.

This clonotype occurred many times. The chain employs TRBV7-2 and TRBJ2-5; D is possibly TRBD1 (6 bases). Germline CDR1 is SGHTA and CDR2 is FQGNSA. The CDR3 runs to 14 residues. Trimming took 2 bases from V and 1 from J, leaving 8 bases between them. The DNA for the CDR3 is TGTGCCAGCAGCTTACTACAGGGCCAAGAGACCCAGTACTTC. Translation gives CASSLLQGQETQYF.

This clonotype came up a few times. This rearrangement joins TRBV27 to TRBJ2-6; the D gene could be TRBD1 or TRBD2 (6 bases each). CDR3 size: 16 residues. The V gene's germline CDR1 is MNHEY and CDR2 SMNVEV (reference sequence). Trimming left V 0 bases short and J 2 bases short, with 8 bases between. Here the CDR3 DNA reads TGTGCCAGCAGTTTATCTAGGGGGGCTGGGGCCAACGTCCTGACTTTC. Its protein is CASSLSRGAGANVLTF.

The rearrangement joins TRBV7-2 to TRBJ2-1; no clear D. The end of the DNA is better explained by TRBJ2-7, so the J call may be wrong. Germline V gene sequence: CDR1 SGHTA, CDR2 FQGNSA. The CDR3 is 13 amino acids. The CDR3 nucleotides are TGTGCCAGCAGCTTAGAACTTCACAATGAGCAGTACTTC. It is translated as CASSLELHNEQYF.

CDR3 sequence: CASSYTGVGETQYF. CDR3 bases: TGCGCCAGCAGCTATACAGGGGTAGGAGAGACCCAGTACTTC. This rearrangement joins TRBV5-1 to TRBJ2-5, with 7 bases matching TRBD1. The CDR3 loop spans 14 amino acids. V lost 3 bases and J lost 4; bases outside the gene matches: 6. The germline V gene encodes CDR1 SGHRS and CDR2 YFSETQ.

The table lists this clonotype with a few counts. V and J are TRBV20-1 and TRBJ2-7, with a possible D match to TRBD1 (6 bases). Deletions cut 3 bases from V and 0 bases from J, with 18 bases between. This CDR3 is built from 16 residues. Looked up from germline, CDR1 is DFQATT and CDR2 is SNEGSKA (reference sequence). DNA of the CDR3: TGCAGTGCTAGCCCTAACAGGGATTCTTCCTCCTACGAGCAGTACTTC. As protein: CSASPNRDSSSYEQYF.

This chain uses TRBV6-5 with TRBJ1-2; 9 bases match TRBD1. The J segment lost 4 bases and the V segment lost 5 bases, leaving 8 bases of the junction unmatched. CDR1 and CDR2 (germline): MNHEY, SVGAGI. The CDR3 has 15 residues. In DNA form, the CDR3 reads TGTGCCAGCAGTAAACAGGGGGCGATAACCTATGGCTACACCTTC. Translating gives CASSKQGAITYGYTF.

DNA of the CDR3: TGCGCCAGCAGCCAAGCGGACAGTTACGAGCAGTACTTC. It codes for CASSQADSYEQYF. The J gene is TRBJ2-7, the V gene TRBV4-3, with D possibly TRBD1 on 6 matching bases. CDR3 size: 13 residues. Trimming pared 1 base from V and 4 bases from J, leaving 8 bases between. Germline V lookup: CDR1 LGHNA, CDR2 YSLEER.